This T cell receptor (beta chain) was observed in a study of blood T cell repertoires in COVID-19 (dated by TCRdb to about 2020). Context from the whole study: Collaborator samples came from the United States, Italy and Spain and covered acute and convalescent phases of COVID-19. The material from the prospective study consisted of cDNA or gDNA derived from T cells, B-cell-depleted T cells, or PBMCs. The dataset comprised deeply sampled blood TCRbeta repertoires from subjects exposed to, actively infected with, or recovered from COVID-19. A freely available public database, intended as a resource for researchers studying the immune response to SARS-CoV-2, is where the repertoires were released. The samples were drawn from two sources: the first 160 participants of the ongoing ImmuneRACE study, and 950 to 1,500 subjects contributed by 6 global collaborators. The sample metadata nearly always contained a de-identified subject ID, COVID-19 status, age in years and sex. Where available, HLA class I and class II types were obtained from metadata supplied by the sample provider rather than from assay-based typing.

TCRbeta CDR3 regions were amplified from genomic DNA by means of the immunoSEQ Assay, a bias-controlled multiplex PCR. On the authors' methods: The number of nucleated cells in each sample was estimated from the amplification of reference gene primers within the assay. To quantify the absolute abundance of each unique TCRbeta CDR3 rearrangement, sequence reads were collapsed and filtered. For each sample, productive Simpson clonality was calculated by taking the square root of Simpson's diversity index across productive rearrangements. Sourced from immuneACCESS, this table was stored by TCRdb with only in-frame sequences that have V and J called. A share of the clones is absent; for the studies checked, an unresolved V gene accounts for under half, and the remainder has no known explanation. That table is the source of V, J and clone size, and D and trimming were worked out from the DNA. For this sample there are roughly 75,000 clones; approximately 90% appear just once. The ten largest clones add up to less than 0.65% of the sample.

Whole blood was collected in K2EDTA tubes by collaborating institutions according to the institutions' own protocols. For TCRbeta analysis, collaborators shipped samples as frozen whole blood, isolated PBMCs, or DNA extracted from either of those sample types. The CDR3, from cysteine to phenylalanine, totals 13 residues. The retained sequence is limited to the CDR3, 39 bases, with the frame set at the first base. CDR1 LNHDA and CDR2 SQIVND are derived from the germline V gene (reference sequence). Relative to germline, V is 7 bases shorter and J is 2 bases shorter, with 9 bases between their ends. Note on this clone: Its antigen is unknown. No clone much larger than this one lies a single base away; base qualities are absent.

Findings and caveats that apply to the study as a whole: How much clinical and demographic metadata was included differed by source and by participant, and the metadata was provided uncurated.

This sequence uses TRBV19 and TRBJ2-1, with the D gene too uncertain to name. The clonotype originates from a man aged 60-69 years with acute or convalescent COVID-19. Material for sequencing was peripheral blood. In nucleotide form, the sequence is TGTGCCAGTAATGGCGGCCCCTACAATGAGCAGTTCTTC. Its amino acids are CASNGGPYNEQFF.